The source of this T cell receptor (beta chain) is a study of monozygotic twins with inflammatory bowel disease (dated by TCRdb to the late 2010s). For the study in its entirety: The full study comprised some 30 monozygotic twin pairs: nine German pairs (four IBD-concordant, five IBD-discordant) and 19 IBD-discordant Danish pairs. The search for disease-associated traits relied mainly on comparing, within discordant pairs, IBD patients with their genetically identical healthy co-twins. Each individual had, on average, about 151 000 unique TCRalpha sequences and 181 000 unique TCRbeta sequences available for analysis.

From each donor, a roughly 2.7 ml peripheral blood sample was drawn into PAXgene tubes and stored at -80 degrees C. Without any T cell sorting, total RNA was extracted from whole blood using the PAXgene blood miRNA kit on an automated QIAcube. Peripheral blood from monozygotic twin pairs concordant or discordant for inflammatory bowel disease was subjected to deep TCRalpha and TCRbeta repertoire profiling with unique molecular barcoding. Smoking habits were recorded for all twin pairs, and each individual was classified as a current, former or never smoker. The library was made by 5' RACE. For each TCR library, approximately 4,000 ng of total RNA was used. For each sample, cDNA was synthesized in eight separate reactions using SMARTScribe reverse transcriptase. During cDNA synthesis, template switching introduced unique molecular identifiers that contained a 6-nucleotide sample barcode. TCRalpha and TCRbeta cDNA was amplified by two nested PCRs of around 16 and 10 cycles, with bead purification after each PCR. Before amplification, the cDNA was treated with uracil DNA-glycosylase and purified using the QIAquick PCR purification kit. The second PCR was the step at which Illumina TruSeq-compatible adapters and sample-specific barcodes were added. TapeStation and Qubit were used to check library quality and concentration, and 5 to 6.5 ng of each library was pooled. Sequencing of the pooled libraries was done on an Illumina HiSeq2500 single-index Rapid Run using custom sequencing primers and 2 x 100 bp reads. The authors' pipeline ran thus. MiGEC version 1.2.6 was used for UMI-based consensus assembly, which corrected PCR and sequencing errors. MiXCR version 2.1.1 was used to carry out V(D)J alignment, clonotype assembly and CDR3 extraction. To normalise gene usage, clonotype sharing and MAIT/NKT TCR abundance, the top 1000, 10 000 and 20 000 clonotypes in each sample were analysed. Diversity was computed as the inverse Simpson index with the vegan R package after downsampling to 27 000 UMIs. Paired Mann-Whitney U tests were applied to discordant twin pairs, with Benjamini-Hochberg correction for multiple testing. The reads underwent TCRdb reprocessing, giving one record for each CDR3 protein sequence and no DNA. The V and J calls follow TCRdb's processing rather than the paper's. This sample's clone table shows about 300,000 distinct CDR3 sequences. Over 5% of the sample goes to the ten largest clones.

With respect to this clonotype: What this receptor recognizes is not known.

Spanning cysteine to phenylalanine, the CDR3 consists of 14 amino acids. No DNA is listed. Study-level results and caveats: Repertoire similarity did not differ between concordant and discordant twins, which could be due to limited statistical power. IBD patients had lower TCRbeta repertoire diversity, measured by the inverse Simpson index, than their healthy co-twins. Compared with healthy twins, IBD patients had fewer clonotypes in common with other individuals, a difference most pronounced in patients showing signs of disease activity. The results gave no support for a single strong signal or clonotype linked to IBD. Because patients received different immunosuppressive treatments, the repertoires may have picked up extra background noise and variability between individuals. The analysis was unable to tell different T cell subtypes apart.

The TCR originated in a human donor with ulcerative colitis or Crohn's disease, or a healthy co-twin of an affected twin (not recorded which). The chain employs TRBV12-3 or TRBV12-4 and TRBJ2-7; the TCRdb call, TRBD1, lacks DNA for checking. The sample consisted of blood. The CDR3 has the sequence CASSAGTDRAEQYF.